Following are 3 T cell receptor beta chains from one sample sequenced in a study of blood T cell repertoires in COVID-19. Only in-frame clones appear in the TCRdb table, and some are missing; sequencing was by immunoSEQ multiplex PCR. The sample has roughly 280,000 clones; 75% to 90% are singletons. The sample comprised peripheral blood. The origin of the receptors is a man aged 45 to 65 with acute or convalescent COVID-19.

This clone was counted between two and nine times. This CDR3 is CASGQRGEQTDTQYF. The DNA for the CDR3 is TGCGCCAGCGGGCAGCGGGGGGAACAAACAGATACGCAGTATTTT. V and J are TRBV5-1 and TRBJ2-3; the match to TRBD2 covers 9 bases. This CDR3 has 15 residues. The germline V gene has CDR1 SGHRS and CDR2 YFSETQ. The V gene end was trimmed by 7 bases and the J gene end by 3 bases; junction bases not matched to a gene: 9.

The V gene is TRBV5-4, the J gene TRBJ1-2; maybe TRBD1 (6 bases). CDR1 and CDR2 (germline): SGHNT, YYREEE (reference sequence). This CDR3 contains 14 residues. Deletions cut 4 bases from V and 6 bases from J, with 16 bases between. The CDR3 nucleotides are TGTGCCAGCAGCCCAACAGGGCTGGGGAATGGCTACACCTTC. Encoded protein: CASSPTGLGNGYTF.

J is TRBJ1-2 and V is TRBV4-2; 9 bases match TRBD1. V lost 2 bases to trimming and J lost 4 bases; unmatched junction nucleotides: 5. CDR3 size: 15 residues. CDR1 and CDR2 (germline): LGHNA, YNFKEQ. CDR3 protein: CASSQRTGDPYGYTF. As DNA, the CDR3 is TGTGCCAGCAGCCAAAGGACAGGGGACCCCTATGGCTACACCTTC.